The clone carrying this T cell receptor (beta chain) was seen a few times. Its antigen is unidentified. The sample originates from a study of blood T cells in healthy people across ages. Overall study findings and caveats: A roughly linear fall in TCR beta diversity per million T cells was seen with increasing age. Naive and antigen-experienced cells could not be conclusively compared, given unsorted PBMCs. More naive CD4+ cells and higher diversity were found in long-lived than in aged donors.

Looked up from germline, CDR1 is SGDLS and CDR2 is YYNGEE. With V trimmed by 0 bases and J by 7 bases, 3 bases remained unmatched. This CDR3 is 14 amino acids long. It was with a sample-barcoded 5' primer and a J-beta primer mix that a second PCR of roughly 6 to 11 cycles was run. TCRdb re-analysed the 5' RACE reads in MiXCR, keeping a single row per CDR3 protein. The table lists roughly 720,000 distinct CDR3 sequences, about 48% of them singletons. The TCR originated in a man of 80 years or more in good health. Sequenced material: blood. This sequence joins TRBV9 and TRBJ1-4, with 7 bases lining up with TRBD1. CDR3 DNA sequence: TGTGCCAGCAGCGTAGCCAGGGGGAGTGAAAAACTGTTTTTT. This encodes CASSVARGSEKLFF.